Listed here are 19 T cell receptor beta chains from one sample, sequenced in a study of regulatory T cells in long-lasting Graves disease. Through Arm-PCR of CDR3 regions and iRepertoire HTBI primers, TCR beta libraries were built. TCRdb redid the calling of the multiplex PCR reads with MiXCR, one entry per CDR3 protein. The sample records about 430,000 distinct CDR3 sequences, roughly 21% being singletons. Time point given: persistent/refractory GD, antithyroid drugs over 5 years with positive TRAb. Construction of the TCR library relied on RNA isolated from PBMCs. The source was peripheral blood mononuclear cells (PBMCs), collected when the disease was refractory, from a patient treated with antithyroid drugs. All receptors derive from a female donor with Graves disease.

Ten or more counts support this clonotype. This sequence joins TRBV7-3 and TRBJ2-2, with 7 nucleotides matching TRBD1. Germline V gives CDR1 SGHTA, CDR2 FQGTGA. V lost 5 bases to trimming and J lost 6 bases; unmatched junction nucleotides: 3. CDR3 length: 13 amino acids. For the CDR3, the DNA is TGTGCCAGCAGCAGTGACAGGGCCGGGGAGCTGTTTTTT. It is translated as CASSSDRAGELFF. Full variable domain (remainder filled in from reference TRBV7-3 and TRBJ2-2): GAGVSQTPSNKVTEKGKYVELRCDPISGHTALYWYRQSLGQGPEFLIYFQGTGAADDSGLPNDRFFAVRPEGSVSTLKIQRTERGDSAVYLCASSSDRAGELFFGEGSRLTVL.

In its sample, this clonotype was seen many times. The chain uses TRBV27 and TRBJ1-4; D is uncertain. CDR3 length: 14 amino acids. The V end lost 3 bases, the J end lost 5 bases, and 10 bases lay between the germline ends. The germline V gene has CDR1 MNHEY and CDR2 SMNVEV (reference sequence). The CDR3 DNA reads as TGTGCCAGCAGTTTCAGAGACGCGAATGAAAAACTGTTTTTT. This encodes CASSFRDANEKLFF.

V usage is TRBV2 and J usage is TRBJ1-2; 10 bases are shared with TRBD1. The germline V gene has CDR1 SNHLY and CDR2 FYNNEI. Germline trimming cut 3 bases from V and 6 bases from J; bases unmatched to any gene: 1. CDR3 length: 13 amino acids. The CDR3 loop reads CASSEGQGNGYTF. In DNA form, the CDR3 reads TGTGCCAGCAGTGAGGGACAGGGGAATGGCTACACCTTC.

The gene calls are TRBV19 and TRBJ2-2, with 10 bases aligning to TRBD1. The CDR3 runs to 16 residues. Germline V CDR1 and CDR2: LNHDA, SQIVND (reference sequence). Trimming at V came to 5 bases and at J to 4 bases, leaving 7 bases not matched to a gene. CDR3 nucleotides: TGTGCCAGTAGTCCTCGGACAGGGGGTATCACCGGGGAGCTGTTTTTT. Encoded protein: CASSPRTGGITGELFF.

This clonotype was detected many times. The chain is built from TRBV27 and TRBJ2-7, with TRBD2 matching over 11 bases. Trimming took 4 bases from V and 0 from J; bases not matched to a gene: 11. The CDR3 has 18 residues. Per germline, CDR1 MNHEY and CDR2 SMNVEV (reference sequence). CDR3: CASSSVAGGSQSSYEQYF. The CDR3 DNA reads as TGTGCCAGCAGTTCGGTAGCGGGAGGGTCCCAGAGCTCCTACGAGCAGTACTTC.

This clonotype was observed a handful of times. It may be a read error: a sequence one base away is much more abundant. The chain employs TRBV12-3 or TRBV12-4 and TRBJ1-3; D is unclear. Trimming removed 7 bases from V and 0 bases from J, with 10 bases in between. This CDR3 is built from 14 residues. CDR3 sequence reads: CASTPIVSGNTIYF. The CDR3 DNA is TGTGCCAGCACTCCGATCGTCTCTGGAAACACCATATATTTT.

This clonotype was found many times. J is TRBJ1-6 and V is TRBV7-9; TRBD1 matches 11 bases. The V gene's germline CDR1 is SEHNR and CDR2 FQNEAQ (reference sequence). The CDR3 totals 16 residues. The ends lost 5 bases at V and 10 bases at J; junction bases unmatched: 10. CDR3 bases: TGTGCCAGCAGCGCAGGGACAGGGGGTGTCGGATCACCCCTCCACTTT. Its translation is CASSAGTGGVGSPLHF.

This clonotype was seen ten or more times. V is TRBV2 and J is TRBJ2-5; D is perhaps TRBD1 (5 bases). This CDR3 has 13 residues. Germline-derived CDR1 and CDR2 are SNHLY and FYNNEI. Trimming removed 4 bases at V and 1 base at J, with 7 bases between. CDR3 nucleotide sequence: TGTGCCAGCAGTGGTGACAGCCAAGAGACCCAGTACTTC. This codes for CASSGDSQETQYF.

In this sample, this clonotype turned up once. The J gene is TRBJ2-1, the V gene TRBV10-1; D unresolved. This CDR3 comprises 18 residues. Germline V gene sequence: CDR1 WNHNN, CDR2 SYGVQD (reference sequence). V was cut by 4 bases and J by 0 bases, with 19 bases left in between. The CDR3 region has the DNA TGCGCCAGCAGTGGGGTATCCACTAAAAAGAGCTCCTACAATGAGCAGTTCTTC. Protein sequence: CASSGVSTKKSSYNEQFF.

The J gene is TRBJ2-7, the V gene TRBV7-3, with 9 positions matching TRBD2. This CDR3 spans 16 amino acids. After removal of 6 bases from V and 2 bases from J, the junction contained 11 bases not matched to a gene. Germline assignment: CDR1 SGHTA and CDR2 FQGTGA. CDR3 bases: TGTGCCAGCAGAGGGGGGGCTAGCGGGGACCCCTACGAGCAGTACTTC. Its protein is CASRGGASGDPYEQYF.

This clonotype was observed at least ten times. The rearrangement uses TRBV12-3 or TRBV12-4 and TRBJ1-1; 8 nucleotides align to TRBD1. With V trimmed by 6 bases and J by 1 base, 7 bases remained unmatched. This CDR3 spans 15 amino acids. The CDR3 sequence is CASRDRESRNTEAFF. The DNA for the CDR3 is TGTGCCAGCAGGGACAGGGAATCCCGGAACACTGAAGCTTTCTTT.

Note on this clonotype: At one boundary the junction diverges from the germline segment, which might be a read error. The chain links TRBV19 to TRBJ1-1; no firm D call. The CDR3 spans 14 residues. Germline V gene sequence: CDR1 LNHDA, CDR2 SQIVND (reference sequence). The CDR3 here is CAGSTEVMNTEAFF. CDR3 nucleotides: TGTGCCGGTAGTACCGAGGTCATGAACACTGAAGCTTTCTTT.

In its sample, this clonotype was seen a few times. This rearrangement joins TRBV4-1 to TRBJ1-5, with unresolved D. The germline CDR1 and CDR2 sequences are MGHRA and YSYEKL. V was cut by 0 bases and J by 0 bases, with 3 bases left in between. This CDR3 region has 14 residues. The CDR3 sequence is CASSQDGSNQPQHF. As DNA, the CDR3 is TGCGCCAGCAGCCAAGACGGTAGCAATCAGCCCCAGCATTTT.

This clonotype has more than one count but fewer than ten. The chain has TRBV10-1 and TRBJ2-5; D is unresolved. The CDR3 length is 9 residues. Germline-derived CDR1 and CDR2 are WNHNN and SYGVQD (reference sequence). V lost 1 base and J lost 10, with 1 base in between. The CDR3 sequence is CASSEFQYF. CDR3 coding DNA: TGCGCCAGCAGTGAGTTCCAGTACTTC.

This rearrangement joins TRBV20-1 to TRBJ2-7; 8 nucleotides match TRBD1. J was trimmed by 4 bases and V by 6 bases; bases with no gene match: 8. CDR1 and CDR2 (germline): DFQATT, SNEGSKA (reference sequence). This CDR3 is 13 amino acids long. CDR3 coding DNA: TGCAGTGCCCCGGACAGGGAGCCTTACGAGCAGTACTTC. It yields the protein CSAPDREPYEQYF.

This clonotype occurred many times. The chain recombines TRBV20-1 with TRBJ2-5; D gene uncertain. CDR3 length: 17 residues. Germline V gene data show CDR1 as DFQATT and CDR2 as SNEGSKA (reference sequence). Trimming stripped 3 bases from V and 2 bases from J, with 22 bases between. The chain's CDR3 is CSASMWVVGLAQETQYF. In DNA form, the CDR3 reads TGCAGTGCTAGCATGTGGGTAGTTGGTCTGGCGCAAGAGACCCAGTACTTC.

The chain links TRBV5-1 to TRBJ1-1; no clear D gene. The CDR3 has 15 residues. Trimming shortened V by 0 bases and J by 2 bases, and 11 bases separated the two germline ends. Germline lookup yields CDR1 SGHRS and CDR2 YFSETQ. The CDR3 coding sequence is TGCGCCAGCAGCTTGGACTTAGGCCAAAACACTGAAGCTTTCTTT. It encodes CASSLDLGQNTEAFF.

This clonotype showed up many times. This rearrangement joins TRBV2 to TRBJ2-7; 11 bases match TRBD2. Germline loops: CDR1 SNHLY, CDR2 FYNNEI. The CDR3 is 14 residues long. The J segment lost 4 bases and the V segment lost 6 bases, leaving 5 bases of the junction unmatched. The CDR3: CASSPLAGGYEQYF. For the CDR3, the DNA is TGTGCCAGCAGCCCCCTAGCGGGAGGATACGAGCAGTACTTC.

This clonotype appeared a few times. The chain recombines TRBV20-1 with TRBJ2-5; TRBD2 aligns across 12 bases. Germline-derived CDR1 and CDR2 are DFQATT and SNEGSKA (reference sequence). This CDR3 comprises 14 residues. V dropped 7 bases and J dropped 5; count of bases not matched to a gene: 8. CDR3 residues: CSGPTSGSGETQYF. The CDR3 DNA reads as TGCAGTGGCCCGACTAGCGGGAGTGGGGAGACCCAGTACTTC.